Presented here are 24 T cell receptor beta chains from one specimen sequenced in a study of cytomegalovirus exposure and HLA in healthy donors. The PCR used 60 Vbeta and 13 Jbeta primers. This table comes from immunoSEQ multiplex PCR, and its TCRdb copy is limited to in-frame clones, with some not included. In the table there are 200,000 to 250,000 clones, just under 85% of which are singletons. The material sequenced was PBMCs. Source of these receptors: a woman in her forties in good health and CMV-seronegative.

The J gene is TRBJ1-2, the V gene TRBV19, with no clear D. Trimming took 3 bases from V and 7 from J, leaving 9 bases between them. The CDR3 runs to 12 residues. Germline V CDR1 and CDR2: LNHDA, SQIVND (reference sequence). The CDR3 DNA is TGTGCCAGTAGTATTCTTTCTCGTGGCTACACCTTC. This translates into CASSILSRGYTF.

This sequence joins TRBV7-9 and TRBJ2-5, with 8 bases aligning to TRBD2. Per the germline V gene, CDR1 is SEHNR and CDR2 is FQNEAQ (reference sequence). J was trimmed by 5 bases and V by 3 bases; bases with no gene match: 17. The CDR3 is 18 residues long. CDR3 sequence reads: CASSFFYGGGKEGETQYF. The CDR3 region has the DNA TGTGCCAGCAGCTTTTTCTACGGCGGGGGGAAGGAAGGGGAGACCCAGTACTTC. The whole variable domain, filled in from reference TRBV7-9 and TRBJ2-5, reads DTGVSQNPRHKITKRGQNVTFRCDPISEHNRLYWYRQTLGQGPEFLTYFQNEAQLEKSRLLSDRFSAERPKGSFSTLEIQRTEQGDSAMYLCASSFFYGGGKEGETQYFGPGTRLLVL.

This clone was seen only a few times. The chain joins TRBV19 to TRBJ1-6; D is possibly TRBD1 (6 bases). Germline V lookup: CDR1 LNHDA, CDR2 SQIVND (reference sequence). The CDR3 is 13 residues long. V shed 5 bases and J shed 8 bases, with 10 bases lying between them. Here the CDR3 reads CASSYRVDSPLHF. For the CDR3, the DNA is TGTGCCAGTAGTTACAGGGTTGATTCACCCCTCCACTTT.

The chain couples TRBV9 to TRBJ1-2, with D uncertain. V lost 3 bases, J lost 5 bases, and 14 bases lay in between. The CDR3 is made up of 14 amino acids. CDR1 is SGDLS, CDR2 YYNGEE, per germline. CDR3 sequence: CASSAGNTPYGYTF. The CDR3 nucleotides are TGTGCCAGCAGCGCGGGAAACACTCCATATGGCTACACCTTC. The full variable domain, its missing parts supplied by reference TRBV9 and TRBJ1-2, is DSGVTQTPKHLITATGQRVTLRCSPRSGDLSVYWYQQSLDQGLQFLIQYYNGEERAKGNILERFSAQQFPDLHSELNLSSLELGDSALYFCASSAGNTPYGYTFGSGTRLTVV.

The chain carries TRBV4-1 and TRBJ1-6; D is perhaps TRBD1 (6 bases). V was clipped by 6 bases and J by 7 bases, with 19 bases between them. Per germline, CDR1 MGHRA and CDR2 YSYEKL. This CDR3 spans 16 amino acids. In DNA, the CDR3 is TGCGCCAGCAGTCTGGTGGGGGGGGCTGCGAATTCACCCCTCCACTTT. Translated: CASSLVGGAANSPLHF.

The chain carries TRBV11-3 and TRBJ2-2; D gene unclear. The germline V and J ends were trimmed by 2 bases and 6 bases, with 7 bases remaining between them. CDR3 length equals 13 residues. Looked up from germline, CDR1 is SGHNT and CDR2 is YENEEA. The CDR3 spells CASSLYGAGELFF. In DNA, the CDR3 is TGTGCCAGCAGCTTATACGGAGCCGGGGAGCTGTTTTTT. Together with reference TRBV11-3 and TRBJ2-2, the CDR3 gives the full variable domain: EAGVVQSPRYKIIEKKQPVAFWCNPISGHNTLYWYLQNLGQGPELLIRYENEEAVDDSQLPKDRFSAERLKGVDSTLKIQPAELGDSAVYLCASSLYGAGELFFGEGSRLTVL.

The V gene is TRBV30, the J gene TRBJ1-2; D unclear. Germline assignment: CDR1 GTSNPN and CDR2 SVGIG (reference sequence). With 1 base removed from V and 4 bases from J, the gap between germline ends came to 13 bases. The CDR3 is 14 amino acids. CDR3 DNA sequence: TGTGCCTGGAGTGGGACTGGGAGTATCTATGGCTACACCTTC. This codes for CAWSGTGSIYGYTF.

The chain carries TRBV7-9 and TRBJ2-2; weak D call: TRBD2 (6 bases). The V and J ends lost 1 base and 6 bases respectively, with 18 bases between them. This CDR3 contains 17 residues. Germline V gene data show CDR1 as SEHNR and CDR2 as FQNEAQ (reference sequence). In nucleotides, the CDR3 is TGTGCCAGCAGCTTAGGCGCGGAGGGCCCATCGGCCGGGGAGCTGTTTTTT. Its translation: CASSLGAEGPSAGELFF.

V usage is TRBV27 and J usage is TRBJ1-2, with D perhaps TRBD1 (6 bases). The V gene's germline CDR1 is MNHEY and CDR2 SMNVEV (reference sequence). Trimming took off 6 bases at V and 7 bases at J, with 18 bases between the two ends. This CDR3 spans 14 amino acids. This CDR3 reads CASSPTITGSGYTF. CDR3 DNA sequence: TGTGCCAGCAGCCCGACCATTACAGGGAGTGGCTACACCTTC.

This chain links TRBV7-6 with TRBJ2-6; D is unclear. This CDR3 has 15 residues. Between the trimmed V and J ends, which lost 5 bases and 0 bases, there was a span of 8 bases. Looked up from germline, CDR1 is SGHVS and CDR2 is FNYEAQ. The DNA of the CDR3 is TGTGCCAGCAGCAGAAGCGTCTCTGGGGCCAACGTCCTGACTTTC. Protein product: CASSRSVSGANVLTF.

This chain joins TRBV28 and TRBJ2-1; TRBD2 aligns across 9 bases. The CDR3 extends over 16 amino acids. Germline CDR1 is MDHEN and CDR2 is SYDVKM. J was trimmed by 9 bases and V by 6 bases; bases with no gene match: 15. In DNA form, the CDR3 reads TGTGCCAGCAGCCTAGGTCGGGCGGGGGGGCGCGGTGAGCAGTTCTTC. Its protein product is CASSLGRAGGRGEQFF.

The chain combines TRBV6-5 with TRBJ1-2, with 9 positions matching TRBD1. CDR3 length: 12 amino acids. The junction had 4 bases not matched to a gene; V was cut back by 5 bases and J by 9 bases. Looked up from germline, CDR1 is MNHEY and CDR2 is SVGAGI. DNA for the CDR3: TGTGCCAGCAGTCCTGGACAGGGGCGCTACACCTTC. It codes for CASSPGQGRYTF.

The chain combines TRBV10-3 with TRBJ2-3, with a tentative D call TRBD1 (7 bases). This CDR3 spans 15 amino acids. V was pared by 1 base and J by 4 bases, with 12 bases between. Germline V gene data show CDR1 as ENHRY and CDR2 as SYGVKD. In DNA, the CDR3 is TGTGCCATCAGTGAGTTGTCAGGGGGGCCAGATACGCAGTATTTT. Its translation is CAISELSGGPDTQYF.

This clone has more than one count but fewer than ten. The chain joins TRBV4-1 to TRBJ2-3; 7 bases agree with TRBD2. J lost 2 bases, V lost 1 base, and 9 bases had no gene match. The CDR3 runs 17 residues. Germline V gene sequence: CDR1 MGHRA, CDR2 YSYEKL. CDR3: CASSQGPGGSYTDTQYF. The DNA for the CDR3 is TGCGCCAGCAGCCAAGGCCCCGGGGGGTCATACACAGATACGCAGTATTTT.

This rearrangement joins TRBV2 to TRBJ1-6, with 9 bases aligning to TRBD1. CDR1 and CDR2 (germline): SNHLY, FYNNEI. The junction had 8 bases not matched to a gene; V was cut back by 9 bases and J by 5 bases. This CDR3 has 15 residues. The CDR3 loop reads CASQPGQGNNSPLHF. CDR3 DNA: TGTGCCAGTCAACCGGGACAGGGAAATAATTCACCCCTCCACTTT.

In its sample, this clone was seen a few times. This chain uses TRBV4-3 with TRBJ2-1, with D unclear. This CDR3 region has 13 residues. V lost 0 bases and J lost 10, with 10 bases in between. The germline V gene has CDR1 LGHNA and CDR2 YSLEER. In nucleotides, the CDR3 is TGCGCCAGCAGCCAAGATCACACCCACGAGCAGTTCTTC. It translates to CASSQDHTHEQFF.

V is TRBV19 and J is TRBJ1-1; D may be TRBD1 (5 bases). The ends were cut back, 6 bases at V and 0 bases at J, with 8 bases in the middle. Germline CDR1 LNHDA, CDR2 SQIVND (reference sequence). CDR3 length: 13 amino acids. The DNA of the CDR3 is TGTGCCAGTAGCAAGACAGTGAACACTGAAGCTTTCTTT. Translating gives CASSKTVNTEAFF. Based on the CDR3 plus reference TRBV19 and TRBJ1-1, the full variable domain is DGGITQSPKYLFRKEGQNVTLSCEQNLNHDAMYWYRQDPGQGLRLIYYSQIVNDFQKGDIAEGYSVSREKKESFPLTVTSAQKNPTAFYLCASSKTVNTEAFFGQGTRLTVV.

The V gene is TRBV29-1, the J gene TRBJ1-4, with TRBD1 as a possible D gene (6 bases). Trimming left V 4 bases short and J 5 bases short, with 14 bases between. The CDR3 sequence is 14 residues long. Germline V lookup: CDR1 SQVTM, CDR2 ANQGSEA. CDR3 nucleotides: TGCAGCGTTGGGGGGGGCAGCGGGAATGAAAAACTGTTTTTT. Amino acids: CSVGGGSGNEKLFF.

The chain carries TRBV7-8 and TRBJ2-7, with D tentatively TRBD1 (6 bases). The CDR3 loop spans 13 amino acids. V lost 5 bases, J lost 4 bases, and 12 bases lay in between. Germline V CDR1 and CDR2: SGHVS, FQNEAQ. CDR3 DNA: TGTGCCAGCAGCCTAGGACAGAAGTACGAGCAGTACTTC. As protein: CASSLGQKYEQYF.

Written as DNA, the CDR3 is TGTGCCAGCAGTGAAGCGCTAGCCCAGGAGACCCAGTACTTC. Its translation: CASSEALAQETQYF. The chain joins TRBV6-1 to TRBJ2-5; perhaps TRBD2 as D (5 bases). This CDR3 comprises 14 residues. V was shortened by 0 bases and J by 5 bases, with 10 bases between the two germline ends. CDR1 and CDR2 (germline): MNHNS, SASEGT.

The chain uses TRBV7-9 and TRBJ1-1; 7 nucleotides line up with TRBD1. V lost 5 bases, J lost 1 base, and 4 bases stayed unmatched. The CDR3 consists of 14 residues. The germline V gene encodes CDR1 SEHNR and CDR2 FQNEAQ (reference sequence). CDR3: CASSARDRNTEAFF. The CDR3 DNA sequence: TGTGCCAGCAGCGCAAGGGACAGGAACACTGAAGCTTTCTTT.

The rearrangement links TRBV27 to TRBJ2-3; no firm D call. The V end was cut by 2 bases, the J end by 2 bases, with 11 bases between. This CDR3 comprises 15 residues. Germline V gene sequence: CDR1 MNHEY, CDR2 SMNVEV (reference sequence). CDR3 sequence: CASSLINSPTDTQYF. The CDR3 coding sequence is TGTGCCAGCAGTTTAATTAATTCCCCCACAGATACGCAGTATTTT.

This chain uses TRBV28 with TRBJ1-6; TRBD1 matches 8 bases. CDR1 and CDR2 (germline): MDHEN, SYDVKM. V shed 5 bases, J shed 14 bases, and the junction held 5 bases outside the gene matches. This CDR3 contains 12 residues. Here the CDR3 reads CASSLDRGSLHF. CDR3 DNA: TGTGCCAGCAGTCTAGACAGGGGATCCCTCCACTTT. The variable domain in full, completed from reference TRBV28 and TRBJ1-6, reads DVKVTQSSRYLVKRTGEKVFLECVQDMDHENMFWYRQDPGLGLRLIYFSYDVKMKEKGDIPEGYSVSREKKERFSLILESASTNQTSMYLCASSLDRGSLHFGNGTRLTVT.

This clone was seen a single time. The V and J genes are TRBV25-1 and TRBJ1-4; D is ambiguous. This CDR3 spans 16 amino acids. Per the germline V gene, CDR1 is MGHDK and CDR2 is SYGVNS. The V end was cut by 4 bases, the J end by 0 bases, with 12 bases between. CDR3 loop: CASSAWEAATNEKLFF. CDR3 nucleotides: TGTGCCAGCAGTGCCTGGGAGGCTGCAACTAATGAAAAACTGTTTTTT.